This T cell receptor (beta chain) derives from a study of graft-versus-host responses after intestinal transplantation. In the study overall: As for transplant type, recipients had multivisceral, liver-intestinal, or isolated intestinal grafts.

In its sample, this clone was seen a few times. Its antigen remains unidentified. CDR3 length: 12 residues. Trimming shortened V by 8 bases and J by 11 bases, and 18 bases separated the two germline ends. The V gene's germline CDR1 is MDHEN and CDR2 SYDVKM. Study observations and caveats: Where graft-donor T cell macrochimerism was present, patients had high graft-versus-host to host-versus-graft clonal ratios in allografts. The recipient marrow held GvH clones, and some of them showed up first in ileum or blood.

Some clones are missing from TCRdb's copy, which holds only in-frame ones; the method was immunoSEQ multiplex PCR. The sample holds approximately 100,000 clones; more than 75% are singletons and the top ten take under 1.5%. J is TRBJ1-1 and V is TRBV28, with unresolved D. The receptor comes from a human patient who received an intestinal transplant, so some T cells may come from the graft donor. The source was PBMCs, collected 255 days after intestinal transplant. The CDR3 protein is CASVGPSGGAFF. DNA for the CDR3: TGTGCCAGCGTTGGGCCCTCAGGTGGGGCTTTCTTT.